This TCR beta chain was profiled in a study of metastatic and nonmetastatic thyroid tumors. Study-wide context: Repertoires of blood and of tissue (tumor or nodule) from malignant and benign thyroid patients were compared.

The study's findings and limits: Malignant thyroid tumors reportedly exceeded benign nodules significantly in TCR beta diversity, with the difference appearing in blood and tumor.

Authors' methods: CDR3 was compared across clinicopathological groups, and the resulting differences were used to build a distant-metastasis classifier for papillary thyroid cancer. MiXCR re-clonotyped the PCR reads for TCRdb. Here the V and J calls rest on TCRdb's processing, not on the authors' analysis. The table shows tens of thousands of clones, with 20% to 25% occurring only once. Thyroid surgery had not been preceded by any treatment in any patient. The germline V gene has CDR1 MDHEN and CDR2 SYDVKM. J gave up 2 bases and V 6 bases, and 5 bases lay outside the gene matches. This CDR3 has 14 residues. This clone was counted ten times or more. Antigen: not known.

The source of this sequence is a female donor with papillary thyroid cancer or a benign thyroid nodule (not recorded which). Some clones in this sample may be carry-over from other donors' samples. The chain joins TRBV28 to TRBJ2-7; 9 bases fit TRBD2. Sequencing used blood. The CDR3 DNA reads TGTGCCAGCAGCATGTTAGCGGGAGCCTACGAGCAGTACTTC. Translated, it gives CASSMLAGAYEQYF.